The 23 T cell receptor beta chains below all came from one sample that was sequenced in a study of blood T cell repertoires in COVID-19. Method: immunoSEQ multiplex PCR; TCRdb's copy keeps in-frame clones and lacks some. The table has some 40,000 clones, around 80% seen once. Specimen: peripheral blood. These receptors originate from a man in his sixties or seventies with acute or convalescent COVID-19.

The table lists this clone with a few counts. The rearrangement uses TRBV5-5 and TRBJ2-7, with D unresolved. V lost 0 bases, J lost 3 bases, and 10 bases lay in between. This CDR3 contains 14 residues. Germline lookup yields CDR1 SGHKS and CDR2 YYEKEE (reference sequence). The CDR3, as DNA: TGTGCCAGCAGCTTGGCCGAGATCGTCTACGAGCAGTACTTC. Translation: CASSLAEIVYEQYF.

The chain uses TRBV6-5 and TRBJ1-2, with 8 bases that match TRBD1. Germline trimming cut 6 bases from V and 0 bases from J; bases unmatched to any gene: 3. Germline V gives CDR1 MNHEY, CDR2 SVGAGI. CDR3 length: 14 amino acids. CDR3 residues: CASRTGQANYGYTF. In DNA, the CDR3 is TGTGCCAGCAGAACGGGACAGGCTAACTATGGCTACACCTTC.

The J gene is TRBJ1-1, the V gene TRBV4-2, with D maybe TRBD1 (5 bases). This CDR3 is built from 14 residues. Trimming removed 3 bases from V and 7 bases from J, with 15 bases in between. Germline V gene data show CDR1 as LGHNA and CDR2 as YNFKEQ. CDR3 nucleotide sequence: TGTGCCAGCAGCCAGGCCCTAAACAGGATTGAAGCTTTCTTT. Amino acid sequence: CASSQALNRIEAFF.

The chain employs TRBV19 and TRBJ1-1; 8 nucleotides align to TRBD1. This CDR3 has 15 amino acids. Trimming removed 1 base from V and 1 base from J; junction bases left unmatched: 2. Germline values: CDR1 LNHDA, CDR2 SQIVND (reference sequence). CDR3 protein: CASSIGGTGNTEAFF. CDR3 coding DNA: TGTGCCAGTAGTATAGGGGGGACAGGGAACACTGAAGCTTTCTTT.

The gene calls are TRBV5-4 and TRBJ2-6; TRBD1 agrees at 7 bases. The V gene's germline CDR1 is SGHNT and CDR2 YYREEE (reference sequence). CDR3 length: 16 residues. V shed 4 bases, J shed 0 bases, and the junction held 4 bases outside the gene matches. CDR3 sequence: CASSVTGYSGANVLTF. CDR3 DNA: TGTGCCAGCAGCGTGACAGGGTACTCTGGGGCCAACGTCCTGACTTTC.

In its sample, this clone was seen a few times. This chain joins TRBV29-1 and TRBJ1-5, with a tentative D call TRBD1 (5 bases). V was trimmed by 6 bases and J by 4 bases, leaving 10 bases between them. Germline V lookup: CDR1 SQVTM, CDR2 ANQGSEA. The CDR3 is made up of 12 amino acids. CDR3 protein: CSVRVGNQPQHF. CDR3 in DNA: TGCAGCGTCAGGGTTGGAAATCAGCCCCAGCATTTT.

The V and J genes are TRBV9 and TRBJ1-1; weak D call: TRBD1 (5 bases). V shed 2 bases and J shed 4 bases, with 12 bases lying between them. CDR1 and CDR2 from the germline V gene are SGDLS and YYNGEE. The CDR3 extends over 14 amino acids. CDR3 amino acids: CASSVGTRGTEAFF. CDR3 nucleotides: TGTGCCAGCAGCGTGGGGACTCGGGGCACTGAAGCTTTCTTT.

The rearrangement links TRBV5-1 to TRBJ2-7, with 8 bases fitting TRBD1. From germline, CDR1 is SGHRS and CDR2 YFSETQ. The CDR3 has 13 residues. Trimming removed 2 bases from V and 5 bases from J; junction bases left unmatched: 3. Here the CDR3 reads CASSFRQGNEQYF. In nucleotides, the CDR3 is TGCGCCAGCAGCTTCAGACAGGGGAACGAGCAGTACTTC.

The chain recombines TRBV7-9 with TRBJ1-4; D is undetermined. This CDR3 spans 16 amino acids. Germline V gene sequence: CDR1 SEHNR, CDR2 FQNEAQ (reference sequence). The V end lost 1 base, the J end lost 8 bases, and 17 bases lay between the germline ends. The CDR3 DNA is TGTGCCAGCAGCTTAGAGGCGAGGTTTCGTCAAGAAAAACTGTTTTTT. Encoded protein: CASSLEARFRQEKLFF.

The chain combines TRBV6-4 with TRBJ2-1, with a possible D match to TRBD2 (5 bases). The CDR3 is 15 amino acids. The V and J ends lost 0 bases and 0 bases respectively, with 6 bases between them. In germline, CDR1 is MRHNA, CDR2 SNTAGT. The CDR3 nucleotides are TGTGCCAGCAGTGACTCAGAGGGCTCCTACAATGAGCAGTTCTTC. It specifies CASSDSEGSYNEQFF.

This rearrangement joins TRBV5-4 to TRBJ2-7; TRBD1 agrees at 9 bases. V was clipped by 4 bases and J by 4 bases; unmatched bases: 9. There are 15 residues in the CDR3. Germline-derived CDR1 and CDR2 are SGHNT and YYREEE (reference sequence). The CDR3 here is CASSPPGQGIYEQYF. CDR3 bases: TGTGCCAGCAGCCCTCCGGGACAGGGAATTTACGAGCAGTACTTC. The whole variable domain, filled in from reference TRBV5-4 and TRBJ2-7, reads ETGVTQSPTHLIKTRGQQVTLRCSSQSGHNTVSWYQQALGQGPQFIFQYYREEENGRGNFPPRFSGLQFPNYSSELNVNALELDDSALYLCASSPPGQGIYEQYFGPGTRLTVT.

This clone was picked up a small number of times. The V gene is TRBV4-3, the J gene TRBJ2-7, with TRBD1 matching 9 bases. V trimming: 0 bases; J trimming: 5 bases; junction bases outside the gene matches: 5. This CDR3 is built from 15 residues. Per germline, CDR1 LGHNA and CDR2 YSLEER. The CDR3 region is CASSQDRTGVDEQYF. CDR3 nucleotides: TGCGCCAGCAGCCAAGACCGGACAGGGGTCGACGAGCAGTACTTC.

This chain connects TRBV7-2 to TRBJ2-3, with 8 bases fitting TRBD1. The V and J ends lost 5 bases and 9 bases, in that order; junction bases with no gene match: 10. Germline V gives CDR1 SGHTA, CDR2 FQGNSA. The CDR3 sequence is 14 residues long. The DNA of the CDR3 is TGTGCCAGCAGCCCAACAGGGGGGCAAGGGACGCAGTATTTT. It yields the protein CASSPTGGQGTQYF.

V usage is TRBV6-2 or TRBV6-3 and J usage is TRBJ2-7; the match to TRBD1 covers 9 bases. The germline CDR1 and CDR2 sequences are MNHEY and SVGEGT. V shed 6 bases, J shed 4 bases, and the junction held 10 bases outside the gene matches. The CDR3 length is 15 residues. The CDR3 spells CASSYSGTGQYEQYF. In DNA form, the CDR3 reads TGTGCCAGCAGCTATTCCGGGACAGGGCAGTACGAGCAGTACTTC.

This clone was picked up one time. V usage is TRBV27 and J usage is TRBJ1-4; 8 bases agree with TRBD1. The trim removed 2 bases at V and 10 bases at J, leaving 9 bases unmatched. The CDR3 runs 15 residues. CDR1 MNHEY and CDR2 SMNVEV come from the germline V gene (reference sequence). The CDR3 bases are TGTGCCAGCAGTTTAAGGGGACAGGTCGAGGGAAAACTGTTTTTT. Amino acid sequence: CASSLRGQVEGKLFF. Full variable domain (missing parts from reference TRBV27 and TRBJ1-4): EAQVTQNPRYLITVTGKKLTVTCSQNMNHEYMSWYRQDPGLGLRQIYYSMNVEVTDKGDVPEGYKVSRKEKRNFPLILESPSPNQTSLYFCASSLRGQVEGKLFFGSGTQLSVL.

CDR3 in amino acids: CASSWTGVDGYTF. In DNA form, the CDR3 reads TGTGCCAGCAGCTGGACAGGGGTGGATGGCTACACCTTC. This chain uses TRBV5-4 with TRBJ1-2, with 9 bases identical to TRBD1. The CDR3 is 13 amino acids. The germline V gene has CDR1 SGHNT and CDR2 YYREEE (reference sequence). J was trimmed by 6 bases and V by 3 bases; bases with no gene match: 3.

The table lists this clone with a few counts. The chain joins TRBV7-2 to TRBJ1-6; D unclear. Trimming took off 3 bases at V and 8 bases at J, with 8 bases between the two ends. CDR1 and CDR2 (germline): SGHTA, FQGNSA. The CDR3 covers 13 residues. The CDR3, as DNA: TGTGCCAGCAGCTTGAGAGCGGATTCACCCCTCCACTTT. It specifies CASSLRADSPLHF.

The V gene is TRBV11-2, the J gene TRBJ2-3, with D unclear. Trimming left V 7 bases short and J 2 bases short, with 7 bases between. The CDR3 sequence is 12 residues long. The germline V gene encodes CDR1 SGHAT and CDR2 FQNNGV. Here the CDR3 reads CASTPSTDTQYF. CDR3 coding DNA: TGTGCCAGCACCCCGTCCACAGATACGCAGTATTTT. Using reference TRBV11-2 and TRBJ2-3 for the parts outside the CDR3, the full variable domain is EAGVAQSPRYKIIEKRQSVAFWCNPISGHATLYWYQQILGQGPKLLIQFQNNGVVDDSQLPKDRFSAERLKGVDSTLKIQPAKLEDSAVYLCASTPSTDTQYFGPGTRLTVL.

The gene calls are TRBV2 and TRBJ2-5; 7 nucleotides line up with TRBD2. The CDR3 has 13 amino acids. The germline CDR1 and CDR2 sequences are SNHLY and FYNNEI. The V and J ends lost 6 bases and 3 bases, in that order; junction bases with no gene match: 4. CDR3 sequence reads: CASRVGLEETQYF. CDR3 DNA: TGTGCCAGCAGAGTCGGACTAGAAGAGACCCAGTACTTC.

The chain employs TRBV7-9 and TRBJ1-1, with no clear D. Trimming pared 3 bases from V and 2 bases from J, leaving 16 bases between. The CDR3 covers 16 residues. Germline-derived CDR1 and CDR2 are SEHNR and FQNEAQ (reference sequence). CDR3: CASSFVPGITNTEAFF. As DNA, the CDR3 is TGTGCCAGCAGCTTCGTCCCCGGGATCACCAACACTGAAGCTTTCTTT. The full variable domain, with the rest looked up from reference TRBV7-9 and TRBJ1-1, is DTGVSQNPRHKITKRGQNVTFRCDPISEHNRLYWYRQTLGQGPEFLTYFQNEAQLEKSRLLSDRFSAERPKGSFSTLEIQRTEQGDSAMYLCASSFVPGITNTEAFFGQGTRLTVV.

This clone was seen a few times. The chain combines TRBV5-5 with TRBJ1-2, with 9 bases matching TRBD1. Trimming took 5 bases from V and 6 from J; bases not matched to a gene: 11. Germline loops: CDR1 SGHKS, CDR2 YYEKEE (reference sequence). The CDR3 spans 15 residues. The CDR3 DNA reads as TGTGCCAGCAGTATACCGGGACAGGGTTCGGATGGCTACACCTTC. This encodes CASSIPGQGSDGYTF. The variable domain in full, with the rest retrieved from reference TRBV5-5 and TRBJ1-2, is DAGVTQSPTHLIKTRGQQVTLRCSPISGHKSVSWYQQVLGQGPQFIFQYYEKEERGRGNFPDRFSARQFPNYSSELNVNALLLGDSALYLCASSIPGQGSDGYTFGSGTRLTVV.

The count of this clone is one. This chain uses TRBV7-3 with TRBJ2-7, with 10 bases matching TRBD1. The CDR3 length is 14 residues. Trimming cost V 5 bases and J 8 bases; bases outside gene matches: 9. Germline V CDR1 and CDR2: SGHTA, FQGTGA. CDR3 amino acids: CASSPPSGQGKQYF. CDR3 DNA sequence: TGTGCCAGCAGCCCCCCCTCGGGACAGGGGAAGCAGTACTTC.

The table lists this clone with a few counts. The gene calls are TRBV6-2 or TRBV6-3 and TRBJ1-3; D gene ambiguous. V shed 2 bases and J shed 4 bases, with 18 bases lying between them. Germline V gives CDR1 MNHEY, CDR2 SVGEGT. This CDR3 region has 17 residues. CDR3 coding DNA: TGTGCCAGCAGTTACGCTAAGCCGAGCCTGCGGGGAAACACCATATATTTT. The encoded protein is CASSYAKPSLRGNTIYF.